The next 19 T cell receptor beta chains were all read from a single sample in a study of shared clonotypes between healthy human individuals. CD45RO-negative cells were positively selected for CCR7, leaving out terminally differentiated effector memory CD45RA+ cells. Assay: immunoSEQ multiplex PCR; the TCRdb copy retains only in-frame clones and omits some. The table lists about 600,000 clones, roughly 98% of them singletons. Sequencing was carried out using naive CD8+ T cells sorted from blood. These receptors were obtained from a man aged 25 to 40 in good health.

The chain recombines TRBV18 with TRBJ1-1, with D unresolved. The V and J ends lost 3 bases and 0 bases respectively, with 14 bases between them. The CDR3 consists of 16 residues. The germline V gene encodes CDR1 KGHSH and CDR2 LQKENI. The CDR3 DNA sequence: TGTGCCAGCTCACCGGCCGTCCGGGGTGTGAACACTGAAGCTTTCTTT. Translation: CASSPAVRGVNTEAFF.

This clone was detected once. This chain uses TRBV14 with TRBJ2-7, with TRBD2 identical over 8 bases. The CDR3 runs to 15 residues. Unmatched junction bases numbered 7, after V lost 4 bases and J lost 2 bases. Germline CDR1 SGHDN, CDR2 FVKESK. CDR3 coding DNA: TGTGCCAGCAGCCTGACGACTAGCGAAACCTACGAGCAGTACTTC. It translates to CASSLTTSETYEQYF.

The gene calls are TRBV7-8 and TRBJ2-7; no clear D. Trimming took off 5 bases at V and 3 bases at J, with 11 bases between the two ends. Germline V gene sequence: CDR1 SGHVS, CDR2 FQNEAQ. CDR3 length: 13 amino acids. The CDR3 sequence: CASSQRTLYEQYF. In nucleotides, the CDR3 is TGTGCCAGCAGCCAACGGACCCTCTACGAGCAGTACTTC.

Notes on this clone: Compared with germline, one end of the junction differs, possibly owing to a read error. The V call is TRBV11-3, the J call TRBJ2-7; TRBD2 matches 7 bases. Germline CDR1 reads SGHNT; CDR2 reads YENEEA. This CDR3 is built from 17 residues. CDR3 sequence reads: CASSLDPEHPIGGTLRF. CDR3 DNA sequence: TGTGCCAGCAGCTTAGATCCAGAACACCCTATCGGGGGGACGTTACGCTTC.

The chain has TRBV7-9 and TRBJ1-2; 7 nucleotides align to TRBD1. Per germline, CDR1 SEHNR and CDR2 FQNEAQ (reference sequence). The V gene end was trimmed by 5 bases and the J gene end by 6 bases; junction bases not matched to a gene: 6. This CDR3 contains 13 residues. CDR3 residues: CASSPTTGDGYTF. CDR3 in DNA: TGTGCCAGCAGCCCTACTACAGGGGATGGCTACACCTTC.

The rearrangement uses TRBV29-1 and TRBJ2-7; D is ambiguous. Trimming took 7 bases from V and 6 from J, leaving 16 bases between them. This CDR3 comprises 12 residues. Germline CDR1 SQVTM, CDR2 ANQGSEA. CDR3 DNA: TGCAGCGCGGCGGTATCCGTCCGCGAGCAGTACTTC. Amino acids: CSAAVSVREQYF.

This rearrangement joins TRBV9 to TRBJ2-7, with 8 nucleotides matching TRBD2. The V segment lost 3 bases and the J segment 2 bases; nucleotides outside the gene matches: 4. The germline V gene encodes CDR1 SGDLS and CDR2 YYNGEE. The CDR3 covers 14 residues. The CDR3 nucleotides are TGTGCCAGCAGCGCCGGGGGGGAGCCCTACGAGCAGTACTTC. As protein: CASSAGGEPYEQYF. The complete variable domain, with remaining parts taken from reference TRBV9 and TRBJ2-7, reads DSGVTQTPKHLITATGQRVTLRCSPRSGDLSVYWYQQSLDQGLQFLIQYYNGEERAKGNILERFSAQQFPDLHSELNLSSLELGDSALYFCASSAGGEPYEQYFGPGTRLTVT.

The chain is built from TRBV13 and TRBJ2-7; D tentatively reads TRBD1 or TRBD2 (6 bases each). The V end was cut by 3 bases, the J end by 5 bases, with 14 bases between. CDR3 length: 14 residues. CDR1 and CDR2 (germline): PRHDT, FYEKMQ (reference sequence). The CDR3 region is CASSLGPGANEQYF. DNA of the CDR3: TGTGCCAGCAGCTTGGGCCCGGGGGCCAACGAGCAGTACTTC. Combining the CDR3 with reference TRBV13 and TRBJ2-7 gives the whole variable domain AAGVIQSPRHLIKEKRETATLKCYPIPRHDTVYWYQQGPGQDPQFLISFYEKMQSDKGSIPDRFSAQQFSDYHSELNMSSLELGDSALYFCASSLGPGANEQYFGPGTRLTVT.

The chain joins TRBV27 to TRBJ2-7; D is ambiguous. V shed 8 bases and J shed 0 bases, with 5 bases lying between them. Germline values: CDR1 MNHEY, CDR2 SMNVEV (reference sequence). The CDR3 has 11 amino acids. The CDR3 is CASGDSYEQYF. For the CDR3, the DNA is TGTGCCAGCGGGGACTCCTACGAGCAGTACTTC.

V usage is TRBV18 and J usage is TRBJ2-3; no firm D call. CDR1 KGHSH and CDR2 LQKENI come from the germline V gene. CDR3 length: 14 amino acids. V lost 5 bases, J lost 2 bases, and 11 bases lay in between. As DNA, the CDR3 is TGTGCCAGCTCATCGCCTCTAAACACAGATACGCAGTATTTT. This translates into CASSSPLNTDTQYF.

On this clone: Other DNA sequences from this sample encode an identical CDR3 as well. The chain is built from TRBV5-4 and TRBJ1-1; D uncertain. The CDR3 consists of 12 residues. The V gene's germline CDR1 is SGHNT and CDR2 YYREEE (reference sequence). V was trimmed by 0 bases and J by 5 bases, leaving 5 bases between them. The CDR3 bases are TGTGCCAGCAGCTTGGCCGATACTGAAGCTTTCTTT. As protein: CASSLADTEAFF.

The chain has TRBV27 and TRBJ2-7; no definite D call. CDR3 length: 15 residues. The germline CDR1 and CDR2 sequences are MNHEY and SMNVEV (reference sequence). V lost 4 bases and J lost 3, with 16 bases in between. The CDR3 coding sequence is TGTGCCAGCAGTTCAGCCTCGGTAATGTTCTACGAGCAGTACTTC. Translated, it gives CASSSASVMFYEQYF.

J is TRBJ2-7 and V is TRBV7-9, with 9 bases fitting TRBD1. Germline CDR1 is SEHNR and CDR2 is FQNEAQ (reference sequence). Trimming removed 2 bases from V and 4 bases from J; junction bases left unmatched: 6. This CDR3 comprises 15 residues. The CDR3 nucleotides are TGTGCCAGCAGCTTATCAGGGACAGGGATATACGAGCAGTACTTC. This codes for CASSLSGTGIYEQYF.

CDR3: CAISVPGQGHYEQYF. CDR3 DNA: TGTGCCATCAGTGTACCGGGACAGGGGCATTACGAGCAGTACTTC. The chain combines TRBV10-3 with TRBJ2-7, with 10 bases identical to TRBD1. CDR1 is ENHRY, CDR2 SYGVKD, per germline. The junction had 7 bases not matched to a gene; V was cut back by 4 bases and J by 4 bases. This CDR3 contains 15 residues.

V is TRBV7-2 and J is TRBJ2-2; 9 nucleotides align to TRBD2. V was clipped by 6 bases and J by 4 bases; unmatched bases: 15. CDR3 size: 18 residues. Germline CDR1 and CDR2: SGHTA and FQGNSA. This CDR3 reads CASSSTTSGHEGTGELFF. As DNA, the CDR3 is TGTGCCAGCAGTTCTACTACTAGCGGGCATGAAGGCACCGGGGAGCTGTTTTTT.

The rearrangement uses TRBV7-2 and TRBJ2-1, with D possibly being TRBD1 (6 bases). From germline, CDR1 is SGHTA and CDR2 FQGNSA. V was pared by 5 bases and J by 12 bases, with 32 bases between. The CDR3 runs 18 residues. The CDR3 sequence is CASSDNVFRTGWAVGQFF. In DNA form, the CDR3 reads TGTGCCAGCAGCGATAATGTATTCCGCACAGGGTGGGCGGTCGGGCAGTTCTTC. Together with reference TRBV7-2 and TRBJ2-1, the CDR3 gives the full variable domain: GAGVSQSPSNKVTEKGKDVELRCDPISGHTALYWYRQSLGQGLEFLIYFQGNSAPDKSGLPSDRFSAERTGGSVSTLTIQRTQQEDSAVYLCASSDNVFRTGWAVGQFFGPGTRLTVL.

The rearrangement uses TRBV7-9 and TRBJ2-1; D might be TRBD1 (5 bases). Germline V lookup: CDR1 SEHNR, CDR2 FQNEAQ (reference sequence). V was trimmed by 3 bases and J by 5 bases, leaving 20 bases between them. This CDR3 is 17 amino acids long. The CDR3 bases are TGTGCCAGCAGCTTGGGCAGGGCCGTAGTTATGGACAATGAGCAGTTCTTC. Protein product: CASSLGRAVVMDNEQFF.

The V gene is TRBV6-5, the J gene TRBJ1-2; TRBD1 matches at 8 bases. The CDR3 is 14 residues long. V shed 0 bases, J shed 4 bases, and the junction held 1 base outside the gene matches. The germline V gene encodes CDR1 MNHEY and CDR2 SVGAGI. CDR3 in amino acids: CASSYSTGAYGYTF. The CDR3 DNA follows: TGTGCCAGCAGTTACTCGACAGGGGCCTATGGCTACACCTTC.

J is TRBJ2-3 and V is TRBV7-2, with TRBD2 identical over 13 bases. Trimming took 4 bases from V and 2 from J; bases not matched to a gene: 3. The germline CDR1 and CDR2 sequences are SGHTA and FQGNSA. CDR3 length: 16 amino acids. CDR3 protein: CASSYGTSGTTDTQYF. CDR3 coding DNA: TGTGCCAGCAGCTACGGGACTAGCGGGACCACAGATACGCAGTATTTT. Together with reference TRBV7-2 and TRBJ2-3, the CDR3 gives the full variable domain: GAGVSQSPSNKVTEKGKDVELRCDPISGHTALYWYRQSLGQGLEFLIYFQGNSAPDKSGLPSDRFSAERTGGSVSTLTIQRTQQEDSAVYLCASSYGTSGTTDTQYFGPGTRLTVL.